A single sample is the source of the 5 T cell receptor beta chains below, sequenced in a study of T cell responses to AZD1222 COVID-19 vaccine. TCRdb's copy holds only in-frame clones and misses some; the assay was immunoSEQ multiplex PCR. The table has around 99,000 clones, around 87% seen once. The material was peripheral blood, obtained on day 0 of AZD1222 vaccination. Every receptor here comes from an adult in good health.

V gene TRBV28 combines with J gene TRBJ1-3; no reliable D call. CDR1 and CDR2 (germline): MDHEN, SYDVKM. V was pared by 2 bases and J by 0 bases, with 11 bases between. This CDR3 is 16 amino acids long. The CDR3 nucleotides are TGTGCCAGCAGTTTAGTTGTGGGGTTCTCTGGAAACACCATATATTTT. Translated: CASSLVVGFSGNTIYF.

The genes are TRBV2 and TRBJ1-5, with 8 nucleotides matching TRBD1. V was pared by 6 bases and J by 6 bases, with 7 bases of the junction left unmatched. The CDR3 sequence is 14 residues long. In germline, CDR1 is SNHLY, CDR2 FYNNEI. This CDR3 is CASSQGAPSQPQHF. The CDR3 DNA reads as TGTGCCAGCAGCCAGGGGGCGCCGAGTCAGCCCCAGCATTTT.

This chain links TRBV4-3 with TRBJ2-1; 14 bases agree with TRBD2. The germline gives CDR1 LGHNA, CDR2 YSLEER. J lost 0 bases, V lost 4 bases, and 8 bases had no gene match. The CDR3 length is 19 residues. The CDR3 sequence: CASSRTSGTSGSSYNEQFF. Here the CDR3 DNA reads TGCGCCAGCAGCCGCACCTCCGGGACTAGCGGGAGCTCCTACAATGAGCAGTTCTTC.

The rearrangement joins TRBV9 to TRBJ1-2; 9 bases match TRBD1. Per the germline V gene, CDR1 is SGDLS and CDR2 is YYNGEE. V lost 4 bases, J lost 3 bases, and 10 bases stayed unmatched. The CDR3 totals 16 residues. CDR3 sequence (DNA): TGTGCCAGCAGCTCCGAAAAGGGACAGGGATACTATGGCTACACCTTC. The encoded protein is CASSSEKGQGYYGYTF.

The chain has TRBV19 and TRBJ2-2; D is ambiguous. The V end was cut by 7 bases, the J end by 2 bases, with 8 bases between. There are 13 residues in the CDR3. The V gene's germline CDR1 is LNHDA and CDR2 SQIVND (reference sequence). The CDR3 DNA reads TGTGCCAGTAATGTCCCAAACACCGGGGAGCTGTTTTTT. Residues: CASNVPNTGELFF.